The T cell receptor beta chain under discussion was sequenced for a study of blood T cell repertoires in COVID-19. Study information: The cDNA or gDNA used as material had been derived from T cells, B-cell-depleted T cells, or PBMCs.

Produced via immunoSEQ multiplex PCR; TCRdb's table is partial and in-frame only. The profile covers about 52,000 clones, with approximately 82% appearing a single time and around 6.6% taken by the ten largest. This clone came up a few times. The receptor was isolated from a man in his sixties or seventies with active COVID-19. The sample consisted of peripheral blood.

The CDR3 loop is CASSLLAGGGYEQYF. CDR3 DNA sequence: TGTGCCAGCAGCTTACTAGCGGGGGGCGGGTACGAGCAGTACTTC. The gene calls are TRBV7-9 and TRBJ2-7, with 11 bases fitting TRBD2. This CDR3 has 15 residues. V gave up 2 bases and J gave up 4 bases; unmatched junction bases: 4. Germline CDR1 SEHNR, CDR2 FQNEAQ (reference sequence).